This T cell receptor (beta chain) was sequenced for a study of cytomegalovirus exposure and HLA in healthy donors. Across the study: Assignment to the Caucasian-associated ancestry cluster applied to around 82% of the approximately 420 genotyped donors.

As concerns this clone: What it recognizes is unknown. Its ends do not fully match the called genes, so a read error is possible. Other DNA sequences of this sample code for an identical CDR3.

Primers: 60 Vbeta forward and 13 Jbeta reverse. Libraries were prepared by immunoSEQ multiplex PCR; TCRdb keeps only in-frame clonotypes and omits some of them. The sample includes around 280,000 clones, 80% to 90% of them seen just once. Findings and limits, study-wide: The classifier was said to identify cytomegalovirus status with high specificity and sensitivity. A later analysis revealed that TCR association rates differed between HLA loci, peaking at DRB1 and bottoming out at HLA-C. Cytomegalovirus association was assigned to more than 150 TCR beta chains.

CDR3 size: 15 residues. Germline lookup yields CDR1 SGHNT and CDR2 YYREEE (reference sequence). This receptor was taken from a woman between 18 and 30 years old in good health and CMV-seronegative. V and J are TRBV5-4 and TRBJ1-6; tentative D call: TRBD1 (5 bases). Sequenced sample: PBMCs. This CDR3 reads CASSWGFGDNSPLHF. The CDR3 nucleotides are TGTGCCAGCAGTTGGGGCTTTGGGGATAATTCCCCCCTCCACTTT.